This TCR beta chain was identified during a study of shared clonotypes between healthy human individuals. Study overall: Each donor's CD4 naive and CD4 memory cells filled three plates apiece, CD8 naive two, and CD8 memory one. Notes on the study in general: The expectation was that sequencing depth would affect clonotype sharing among donors.

As to this clone: The antigen is undetermined.

Here immunoSEQ multiplex PCR was the method, and the copy in TCRdb shows in-frame clones only, minus some. Of roughly 1.4 million clones listed, less than 99% were seen once; the top ten hold 0.36%. The CDR3 sequence is 15 residues long. Trimming removed 2 bases from V and 0 bases from J, with 10 bases in between. The germline V gene has CDR1 SGHRS and CDR2 YFSETQ. The chain joins TRBV5-1 to TRBJ2-3, with D hard to call. Sample: naive CD4+ T cells sorted from blood. The subset denotes: CD45RA+ positively selected. The receptor's source is a man aged 25 to 45 in good health. CDR3 in amino acids: CASSFGVGSTDTQYF. As DNA, the CDR3 is TGCGCCAGCAGCTTCGGAGTGGGTAGCACAGATACGCAGTATTTT. The variable domain in full, with the rest retrieved from reference TRBV5-1 and TRBJ2-3, is KAGVTQTPRYLIKTRGQQVTLSCSPISGHRSVSWYQQTPGQGLQFLFEYFSETQRNKGNFPGRFSGRQFSNSRSEMNVSTLELGDSALYLCASSFGVGSTDTQYFGPGTRLTVL.